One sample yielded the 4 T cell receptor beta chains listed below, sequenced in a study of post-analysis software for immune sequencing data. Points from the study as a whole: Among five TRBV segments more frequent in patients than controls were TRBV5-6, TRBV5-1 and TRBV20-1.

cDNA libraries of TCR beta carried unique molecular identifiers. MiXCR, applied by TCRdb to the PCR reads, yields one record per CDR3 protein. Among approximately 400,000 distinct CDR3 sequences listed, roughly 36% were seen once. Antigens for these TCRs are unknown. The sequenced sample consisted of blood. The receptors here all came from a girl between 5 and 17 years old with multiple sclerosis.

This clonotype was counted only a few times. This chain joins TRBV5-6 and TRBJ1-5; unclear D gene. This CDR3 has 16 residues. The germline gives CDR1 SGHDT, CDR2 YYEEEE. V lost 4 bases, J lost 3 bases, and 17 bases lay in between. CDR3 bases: TGTGCCAGCAGCGCCTTCACCGTTAATGTCAATCAGCCCCAGCATTTT. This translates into CASSAFTVNVNQPQHF.

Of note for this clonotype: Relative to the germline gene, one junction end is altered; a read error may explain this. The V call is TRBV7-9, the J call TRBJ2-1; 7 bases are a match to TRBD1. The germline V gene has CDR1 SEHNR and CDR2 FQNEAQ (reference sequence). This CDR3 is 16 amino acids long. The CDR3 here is CTSSRETTGFYNEQFF. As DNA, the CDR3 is TGTACCAGCAGCCGTGAAACGACAGGGTTCTACAATGAGCAGTTCTTC. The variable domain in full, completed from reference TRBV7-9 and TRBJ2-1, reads DTGVSQNPRHKITKRGQNVTFRCDPISEHNRLYWYRQTLGQGPEFLTYFQNEAQLEKSRLLSDRFSAERPKGSFSTLEIQRTEQGDSAMYLCTSSRETTGFYNEQFFGPGTRLTVL.

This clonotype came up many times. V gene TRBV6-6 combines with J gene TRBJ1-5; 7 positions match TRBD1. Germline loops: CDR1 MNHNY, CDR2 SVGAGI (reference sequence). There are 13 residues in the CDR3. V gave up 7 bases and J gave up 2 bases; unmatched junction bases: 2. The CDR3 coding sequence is TGTGCCAGCACCGGACAGGGCAATCAGCCCCAGCATTTT. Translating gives CASTGQGNQPQHF.

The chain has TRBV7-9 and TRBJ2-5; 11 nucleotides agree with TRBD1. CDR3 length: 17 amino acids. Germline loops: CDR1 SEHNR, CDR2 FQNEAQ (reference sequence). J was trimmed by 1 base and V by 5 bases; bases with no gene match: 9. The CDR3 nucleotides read TGTGCCAGCAGCCCGACTCCTGGACAGGGGGCCCAAGAGACCCAGTACTTC. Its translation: CASSPTPGQGAQETQYF. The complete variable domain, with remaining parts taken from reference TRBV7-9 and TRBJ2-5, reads DTGVSQNPRHKITKRGQNVTFRCDPISEHNRLYWYRQTLGQGPEFLTYFQNEAQLEKSRLLSDRFSAERPKGSFSTLEIQRTEQGDSAMYLCASSPTPGQGAQETQYFGPGTRLLVL.